This passage covers 3 T cell receptor beta chains from one sample sequenced in a study of OX40 agonist ivuxolimab in advanced cancers. The repertoire was sequenced with immunoSEQ multiplex PCR; TCRdb's copy has only in-frame clones and lacks some. The repertoire holds around 94,000 clones, around nine tenths seen once, with about 0.89% in the top ten. The sequenced sample was CD4+ or CD8+ T cells sorted from blood, obtained in a trial of the OX40 agonist ivuxolimab. The source of these receptors is an adult with an advanced solid tumor such as melanoma, head and neck, liver or kidney cancer.

The CDR3: CASSLLAGEVETQYF. DNA for the CDR3: TGTGCCAGCAGCTTACTAGCGGGAGAGGTCGAGACCCAGTACTTC. The genes are TRBV2 and TRBJ2-5; the match to TRBD2 covers 11 bases. The germline V gene has CDR1 SNHLY and CDR2 FYNNEI. The CDR3 has 15 amino acids. Trimming took 6 bases from V and 5 from J; bases not matched to a gene: 8.

The chain recombines TRBV6-5 with TRBJ1-1, with D uncertain. The CDR3 loop spans 14 amino acids. Trimming removed 5 bases from V and 6 bases from J, with 16 bases in between. Germline V gives CDR1 MNHEY, CDR2 SVGAGI. The CDR3 spells CASSRGTYDAEAFF. The CDR3, as DNA: TGTGCCAGCAGTCGTGGCACCTACGACGCTGAAGCTTTCTTT.

This chain connects TRBV11-3 to TRBJ1-1; weak D call: TRBD1 (5 bases). The CDR3 totals 12 residues. Germline V lookup: CDR1 SGHNT, CDR2 YENEEA. V was shortened by 6 bases and J by 5 bases, with 10 bases between the two germline ends. The CDR3 sequence: CASSKGRTEAFF. The CDR3 DNA sequence: TGTGCCAGCAGTAAGGGGCGGACTGAAGCTTTCTTT.